The 31 T cell receptor beta chains below were found in one sample sequenced in a study of OX40 agonist ivuxolimab in advanced cancers. The method was immunoSEQ multiplex PCR; TCRdb's version includes in-frame clones alone and lacks a portion of them. The sample includes about 28,000 clones, about 81% of them seen just once. The source was CD4+ or CD8+ T cells sorted from blood, collected in a trial of the OX40 agonist ivuxolimab. The receptors originated from an adult with an advanced solid tumor such as melanoma, head and neck, liver or kidney cancer.

This rearrangement joins TRBV6-5 to TRBJ2-3; unclear D gene. The V end lost 6 bases, the J end lost 9 bases, and 4 bases lay between the germline ends. CDR3 length: 9 residues. Looked up from germline, CDR1 is MNHEY and CDR2 is SVGAGI. The CDR3 sequence is CASSSTQYF. In DNA, the CDR3 is TGTGCCAGCAGCTCGACGCAGTATTTT.

In its sample, this clone was seen once. The V call is TRBV11-2, the J call TRBJ1-5; a possible D gene is TRBD1 (6 bases). V was clipped by 5 bases and J by 4 bases, with 9 bases between them. Germline V gene data show CDR1 as SGHAT and CDR2 as FQNNGV. The CDR3 sequence is 13 residues long. The CDR3: CASSTTGNQPQHF. As DNA, the CDR3 is TGTGCCAGCAGCACAACAGGGAATCAGCCCCAGCATTTT.

The chain uses TRBV21-1 and TRBJ2-3; TRBD2 is taken as the D call from the table, unchecked against the DNA. TRBV21-1 is labeled a pseudogene. The CDR3 covers 17 residues. The CDR3 DNA reads TGTGCCAGCAGCACTCAGCGGACCGCGGGGCACGCAGATACGCAGTATTTT. Translation: CASSTQRTAGHADTQYF.

This sequence joins TRBV19 and TRBJ2-7; D gene ambiguous. Germline CDR1 reads LNHDA; CDR2 reads SQIVND (reference sequence). Trimming removed 3 bases from V and 0 bases from J, with 15 bases in between. The CDR3 is made up of 16 amino acids. The CDR3, as DNA: TGTGCCAGTAGTATTAGTATGGGTCCCCTCTCCTACGAGCAGTACTTC. This encodes CASSISMGPLSYEQYF.

V usage is TRBV29-1 and J usage is TRBJ1-2; TRBD1 might be the D (5 bases). The V end was cut by 0 bases, the J end by 7 bases, with 15 bases between. Germline V gives CDR1 SQVTM, CDR2 ANQGSEA. The CDR3 spans 14 residues. The CDR3 spells CSVEDRVSGLGYTF. The CDR3 bases are TGCAGCGTTGAAGATCGAGTTTCAGGGCTTGGCTACACCTTC.

Written as DNA, the CDR3 is TGTGCCAGCAGGAGGGGCCAGTCCTACGAGCAGTACTTC. Protein: CASRRGQSYEQYF. The chain is built from TRBV7-9 and TRBJ2-7, with D perhaps being TRBD1 or TRBD2 (5 bases each). V gave up 6 bases and J gave up 1 base, with 10 bases separating them. CDR3 length equals 13 residues. Germline CDR1 is SEHNR and CDR2 is FQNEAQ (reference sequence).

The rearrangement links TRBV7-6 to TRBJ2-2; 7 nucleotides line up with TRBD1. Germline assignment: CDR1 SGHVS and CDR2 FNYEAQ. This CDR3 is 15 amino acids long. J lost 5 bases, V lost 5 bases, and 8 bases had no gene match. The CDR3 DNA follows: TGTGCCAGCAGCCCGTACCGACAGGGAACCGGGGAGCTGTTTTTT. This codes for CASSPYRQGTGELFF.

The chain uses TRBV6-4 and TRBJ1-1; TRBD1 might be the D (6 bases). The CDR3 loop spans 12 amino acids. Trimming left V 2 bases short and J 10 bases short, with 11 bases between. Germline V gene lookup returns CDR1 MRHNA and CDR2 SNTAGT. The CDR3 region is CASSDPRGLAFF. The CDR3 DNA reads TGTGCCAGCAGTGACCCCAGGGGACTAGCTTTCTTT.

The chain has TRBV7-9 and TRBJ1-6; D gene unclear. V was clipped by 5 bases and J by 3 bases, with 11 bases between them. CDR1 SEHNR and CDR2 FQNEAQ come from the germline V gene (reference sequence). The CDR3 is 15 residues long. CDR3 coding DNA: TGTGCCAGCAGCCCGGACGAAGGCTATAATTCACCCCTCCACTTT. Its protein is CASSPDEGYNSPLHF.

The chain joins TRBV27 to TRBJ2-7; 9 bases are a match to TRBD1. Germline V gene lookup returns CDR1 MNHEY and CDR2 SMNVEV (reference sequence). V shed 8 bases and J 5 bases; nucleotides not matched to a gene: 7. The CDR3 has 13 residues. The CDR3 loop reads CASGGTGPHEQYF. CDR3 sequence (DNA): TGTGCCAGCGGAGGGACAGGGCCCCACGAGCAGTACTTC.

The rearrangement links TRBV7-8 to TRBJ1-5; tentative D call: TRBD1 (5 bases). Trimming pared 2 bases from V and 7 bases from J, leaving 18 bases between. The germline V gene has CDR1 SGHVS and CDR2 FQNEAQ. CDR3 length equals 16 residues. CDR3 bases: TGTGCCAGCAGCTTACCCCCGCGGGGGGAAACCCAGCCCCAGCATTTT. It specifies CASSLPPRGETQPQHF.

This clone has just a few counts. The chain couples TRBV6-6 to TRBJ1-2; D uncertain. Germline-derived CDR1 and CDR2 are MNHNY and SVGAGI (reference sequence). This CDR3 has 11 residues. With 7 bases removed from V and 3 bases from J, the gap between germline ends came to 6 bases. This CDR3 reads CASNSYYGYTF. The CDR3 DNA sequence: TGTGCCAGCAACAGCTACTATGGCTACACCTTC.

V and J are TRBV7-9 and TRBJ2-5, with D hard to call. CDR3 length: 12 residues. Trimming removed 5 bases at V and 5 bases at J, with 9 bases between. Germline V gene data show CDR1 as SEHNR and CDR2 as FQNEAQ (reference sequence). CDR3 loop: CASSAPGETQYF. The CDR3 region has the DNA TGTGCCAGCAGCGCCCCTGGGGAGACCCAGTACTTC. The entire variable domain, with the rest obtained from reference TRBV7-9 and TRBJ2-5, is as follows: DTGVSQNPRHKITKRGQNVTFRCDPISEHNRLYWYRQTLGQGPEFLTYFQNEAQLEKSRLLSDRFSAERPKGSFSTLEIQRTEQGDSAMYLCASSAPGETQYFGPGTRLLVL.

The rearrangement uses TRBV7-9 and TRBJ1-4; a weak D match, TRBD1 (5 bases). Germline V lookup: CDR1 SEHNR, CDR2 FQNEAQ (reference sequence). The CDR3 is 14 amino acids. The V end was cut by 5 bases, the J end by 8 bases, with 15 bases between. CDR3 nucleotides: TGTGCCAGCAGCCCGACGGGAAAGGGGGAAAAACTGTTTTTT. This gives the protein CASSPTGKGEKLFF.

This clone was detected once. The chain couples TRBV21-1 to TRBJ2-7. TRBV21-1 is a documented pseudogene. The CDR3 covers 10 residues. The CDR3 DNA sequence: TGTATAGGGACCTCCTACGAGCAGTACTTC. This codes for CIGTSYEQYF.

V usage is TRBV7-2 and J usage is TRBJ2-7; TRBD2 is a possible D gene (6 bases). There are 16 residues in the CDR3. Germline values: CDR1 SGHTA, CDR2 FQGNSA. The germline V and J ends were trimmed by 5 bases and 7 bases, with 24 bases remaining between them. The CDR3 sequence: CASSLVGGGPQGEQYF. DNA of the CDR3: TGTGCCAGCAGCCTCGTGGGGGGAGGCCCTCAAGGGGAGCAGTACTTC.

The chain carries TRBV7-2 and TRBJ2-7, with 8 bases matching TRBD2. Per germline, CDR1 SGHTA and CDR2 FQGNSA. V shed 3 bases and J 0 bases; nucleotides not matched to a gene: 1. The CDR3 runs 14 residues. The CDR3 spells CASSFSGISYEQYF. For the CDR3, the DNA is TGTGCCAGCAGCTTTAGCGGGATCTCCTACGAGCAGTACTTC. Using reference TRBV7-2 and TRBJ2-7 for the parts outside the CDR3, the full variable domain is GAGVSQSPSNKVTEKGKDVELRCDPISGHTALYWYRQSLGQGLEFLIYFQGNSAPDKSGLPSDRFSAERTGGSVSTLTIQRTQQEDSAVYLCASSFSGISYEQYFGPGTRLTVT.

This clone was recorded a few times. The gene calls are TRBV13 and TRBJ2-1, with TRBD2 matching 8 bases. V lost 1 base, J lost 10 bases, and 6 bases stayed unmatched. The CDR3 is 14 residues long. Germline V lookup: CDR1 PRHDT, CDR2 FYEKMQ (reference sequence). CDR3 region: CASSLVSGESEQFF. The CDR3 nucleotides are TGTGCCAGCAGCTTAGTTAGCGGGGAAAGCGAGCAGTTCTTC. Full variable domain (outside the CDR3, taken from reference TRBV13 and TRBJ2-1): AAGVIQSPRHLIKEKRETATLKCYPIPRHDTVYWYQQGPGQDPQFLISFYEKMQSDKGSIPDRFSAQQFSDYHSELNMSSLELGDSALYFCASSLVSGESEQFFGPGTRLTVL.

This chain joins TRBV28 and TRBJ1-2; D might be TRBD1 (6 bases). The V gene's germline CDR1 is MDHEN and CDR2 SYDVKM. CDR3 size: 14 residues. V was pared by 5 bases and J by 2 bases, with 12 bases between. CDR3 amino acids: CASSVGQPNYGYTF. The CDR3 DNA sequence: TGTGCCAGCAGTGTAGGACAGCCAAACTATGGCTACACCTTC.

The chain combines TRBV15 with TRBJ1-4; D uncertain. The CDR3 spans 13 residues. Germline V gene lookup returns CDR1 LNHNV and CDR2 YYDKDF (reference sequence). V was pared by 3 bases and J by 15 bases, with 17 bases between. In DNA form, the CDR3 reads TGTGCCACCAGCAGGGTAGGGAGACATGGGGTGTTTTTT. As protein: CATSRVGRHGVFF.

This clone has a handful of counts. The V and J genes are TRBV27 and TRBJ1-1; D uncertain. With 0 bases removed from V and 1 base from J, the gap between germline ends came to 9 bases. The CDR3 has 15 amino acids. Germline V gene sequence: CDR1 MNHEY, CDR2 SMNVEV (reference sequence). The CDR3 DNA reads as TGTGCCAGCAGTTTATCGGTCGGTTCGAACACTGAAGCTTTCTTT. It translates to CASSLSVGSNTEAFF.

V is TRBV2 and J is TRBJ2-5; 10 bases match TRBD1. Germline lookup yields CDR1 SNHLY and CDR2 FYNNEI. CDR3 length: 14 residues. V was clipped by 10 bases and J by 4 bases; unmatched bases: 9. CDR3 bases: TGTGCCACCAAAGAAAGACAGGGGGCAGAGACCCAGTACTTC. Translating it yields CATKERQGAETQYF.

The chain has TRBV13 and TRBJ2-7; 7 positions agree with TRBD2. CDR3 size: 19 residues. V trimming: 4 bases; J trimming: 2 bases; junction bases outside the gene matches: 20. Germline V lookup: CDR1 PRHDT, CDR2 FYEKMQ (reference sequence). This CDR3 is CASSSFKPVDPGLPYEQYF. In nucleotides, the CDR3 is TGTGCCAGCAGCTCATTTAAGCCCGTCGATCCGGGACTACCCTACGAGCAGTACTTC. The full variable domain, in which reference TRBV13 and TRBJ2-7 provide the parts outside the CDR3, is AAGVIQSPRHLIKEKRETATLKCYPIPRHDTVYWYQQGPGQDPQFLISFYEKMQSDKGSIPDRFSAQQFSDYHSELNMSSLELGDSALYFCASSSFKPVDPGLPYEQYFGPGTRLTVT.

This chain's CDR3 is CASSFSSGNPFF. The CDR3 DNA reads TGTGCCAGCAGCTTTAGTTCGGGGAACCCTTTCTTT. This chain joins TRBV11-3 and TRBJ1-1; D is unclear. The CDR3 has 12 amino acids. Germline values: CDR1 SGHNT, CDR2 YENEEA. V gave up 3 bases and J gave up 12 bases, with 14 bases separating them.

Judged by abundance, this clone is large. CDR3 residues: CASSLGGTAAYEQYF. The CDR3, as DNA: TGTGCCAGCAGCTTAGGAGGGACCGCCGCCTACGAGCAGTACTTC. The chain uses TRBV7-6 and TRBJ2-7; D may be TRBD1 or TRBD2 (5 bases each). Trimming removed 1 base at V and 2 bases at J, with 12 bases between. The CDR3 has 15 residues. The germline CDR1 and CDR2 sequences are SGHVS and FNYEAQ.

CDR3 loop: CASSQDFLAGRSTDTQYF. The CDR3 bases are TGTGCCAGCAGCCAAGATTTCCTAGCGGGGCGTAGCACAGATACGCAGTATTTT. The chain carries TRBV4-2 and TRBJ2-3; 9 nucleotides align to TRBD2. Unmatched junction bases numbered 7, after V lost 0 bases and J lost 0 bases. Germline V gives CDR1 LGHNA, CDR2 YNFKEQ. The CDR3 has 18 amino acids.

This clone appeared once. The chain is built from TRBV29-1 and TRBJ2-4; no firm D call. Looked up from germline, CDR1 is SQVTM and CDR2 is ANQGSEA. The V end lost 1 base, the J end lost 3 bases, and 4 bases lay between the germline ends. The CDR3 has 12 residues. The CDR3 loop reads CSVEGSKNIQYF. The CDR3 DNA follows: TGCAGCGTTGAAGGCAGCAAAAACATTCAGTACTTC.

The chain employs TRBV6-5 and TRBJ2-7; TRBD2 might be the D (6 bases). Trimming shortened V by 5 bases and J by 1 base, and 12 bases separated the two germline ends. Germline V gene data show CDR1 as MNHEY and CDR2 as SVGAGI. The CDR3 runs 14 residues. The CDR3 loop reads CASSPTRGSYEQYF. The CDR3 nucleotides are TGTGCCAGCAGTCCAACTCGGGGGTCCTACGAGCAGTACTTC.

The chain carries TRBV7-9 and TRBJ1-1; D is perhaps TRBD1 (6 bases). Germline V gene sequence: CDR1 SEHNR, CDR2 FQNEAQ (reference sequence). The CDR3 has 13 amino acids. The V and J ends lost 5 bases and 1 base respectively, with 8 bases between them. In DNA, the CDR3 is TGTGCCAGCAGCCCACAGGGGAACACTGAAGCTTTCTTT. Its protein is CASSPQGNTEAFF.

In this sample, this clone turned up once. CDR3 sequence: CSVDLETGELFF. The DNA for the CDR3 is TGCAGCGTTGATCTGGAAACCGGGGAGCTGTTTTTT. The chain employs TRBV29-1 and TRBJ2-2; D gene uncertain. V was cut by 3 bases and J by 5 bases, with 7 bases left in between. In germline, CDR1 is SQVTM, CDR2 ANQGSEA. The length of the CDR3 is 12 residues.

This chain uses TRBV6-5 with TRBJ1-1; D unresolved. The germline V gene has CDR1 MNHEY and CDR2 SVGAGI. The CDR3 loop spans 15 amino acids. Trimming took off 0 bases at V and 0 bases at J, with 8 bases between the two ends. Here the CDR3 DNA reads TGTGCCAGCAGTTACTCCTTGGCCCTGAACACTGAAGCTTTCTTT. Its protein is CASSYSLALNTEAFF.